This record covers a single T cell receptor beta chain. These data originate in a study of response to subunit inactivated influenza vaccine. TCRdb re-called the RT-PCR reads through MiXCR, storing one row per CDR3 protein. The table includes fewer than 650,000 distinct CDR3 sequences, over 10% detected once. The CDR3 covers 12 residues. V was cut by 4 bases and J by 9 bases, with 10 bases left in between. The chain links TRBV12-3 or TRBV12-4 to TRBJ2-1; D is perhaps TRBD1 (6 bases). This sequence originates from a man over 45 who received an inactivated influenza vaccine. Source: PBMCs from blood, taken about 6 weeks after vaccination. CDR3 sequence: CASSSAQGEQFF. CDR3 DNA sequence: TGTGCCAGCAGTTCAGCACAGGGTGAGCAGTTCTTC.